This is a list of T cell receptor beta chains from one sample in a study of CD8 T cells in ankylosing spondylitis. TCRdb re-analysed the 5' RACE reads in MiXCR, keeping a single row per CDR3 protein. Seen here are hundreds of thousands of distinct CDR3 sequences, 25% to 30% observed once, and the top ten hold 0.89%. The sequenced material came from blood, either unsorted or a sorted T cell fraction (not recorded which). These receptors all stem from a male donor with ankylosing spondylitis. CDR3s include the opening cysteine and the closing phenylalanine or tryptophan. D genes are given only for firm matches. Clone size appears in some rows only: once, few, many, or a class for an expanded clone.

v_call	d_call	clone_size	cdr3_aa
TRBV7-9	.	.	CASSLLETTEAFF
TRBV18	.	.	CASSPPASGSDNSPLHF
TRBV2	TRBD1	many	CASSQQGAVSEKLFF
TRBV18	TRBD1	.	CASSATGGSGTEAFF
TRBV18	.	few	CASSPASGEQYF
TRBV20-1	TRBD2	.	CSARVTSGSGNTGELFF
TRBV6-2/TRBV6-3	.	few	CASSYLGAQETQYF
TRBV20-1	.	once	CSAFRGTEAFF
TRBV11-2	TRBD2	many	CASSEHLAGVNEQFF
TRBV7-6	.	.	CAILTGPGYTF
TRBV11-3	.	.	CASSLGGPSDTQYF
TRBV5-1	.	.	CASSLVGAFDYGYTF
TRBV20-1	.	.	CSARGNGGQFF
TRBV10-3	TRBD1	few	CAITGTGGNTGELFF
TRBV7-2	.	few	CASSLVGEGETQYF
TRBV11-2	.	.	CASSPLGGGKNIQYF
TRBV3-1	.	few	CASSQVTRNTGELFF
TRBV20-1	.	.	CSAAMGGPDTQYF
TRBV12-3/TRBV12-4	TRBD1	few	CASSTEGANSPLHF
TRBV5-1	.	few	CASSLEEVWETQYF
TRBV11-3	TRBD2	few	CASSWGGEQFF
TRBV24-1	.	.	CATSEGGAGELFF
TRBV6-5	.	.	CASREATGYTF
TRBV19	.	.	CASSYTQNTEAFF
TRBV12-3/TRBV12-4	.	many	CASSLEAGTEAFF
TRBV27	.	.	CASSLGPSPIYEQYF
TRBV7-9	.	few	CASSLAAGIHGYTF
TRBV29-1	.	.	CSVEDHRVPILEAFF
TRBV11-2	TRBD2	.	CASSHGLAGSQETQYF
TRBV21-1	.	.	CASNDRRSYNEQFF
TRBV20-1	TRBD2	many	CSASILAGGRTDTQYF
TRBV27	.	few	CASKWDGATDTQYF
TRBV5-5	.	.	CASSLGAGSYGYTF
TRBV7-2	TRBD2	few	CASSSRTSGSYADTQYF
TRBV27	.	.	CASSLVALRSGANVLTF
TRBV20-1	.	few	CSARGIRSREQFF
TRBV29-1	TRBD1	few	CSVGTGAGNEKLFF
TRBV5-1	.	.	CASSLRDHPTGELFF
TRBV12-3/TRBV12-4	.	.	CASTVTVNTEAFF
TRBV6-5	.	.	CASSYQGGTDTQYF
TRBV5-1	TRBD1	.	CASSSAGQGAWGTEAFF
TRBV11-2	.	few	CASRPWGAYDNEQFF
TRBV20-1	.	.	CSARDRAGSNEQFF
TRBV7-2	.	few	CASSRRVFSNQPQHF
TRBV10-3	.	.	CAISEPAQGNGAFF